The sequence of this T cell receptor beta chain was determined in a study of T-cell reconstitution after alpha-beta-depleted transplantation in children. Points from the study as a whole: Once a year had passed after transplant, T-cell counts and diversity came mostly from newly produced T cells. For some patients, TCRbeta diversity was high at day 60 because of recipient T cells and thymic progenitors that survived. By about two months after transplant, alpha-beta T cells reportedly arose from several hundred graft clones that had expanded.

Preparing the TCRbeta library involved the use of unique molecular identifiers. TCRdb re-derived calls from the PCR reads in MiXCR, one entry per CDR3 protein. The sample yields fewer than 550,000 distinct CDR3 sequences, about 16% seen once. This clonotype was found a few times. Its antigen is unknown. V was shortened by 0 bases and J by 9 bases, with 21 bases between the two germline ends. This CDR3 comprises 17 residues. Germline V CDR1 and CDR2: LGHNA, YSLEER. The chain uses TRBV4-3 and TRBJ2-1; either TRBD1 or TRBD2 may fit D (5 bases each). This TCR came from a boy less than two years old who had a stem cell transplant for Wiskott-Aldrich syndrome, so the T cells may come from the graft donor. The material sequenced was PBMCs, mostly from graft donor cells, taken 360 days after TCRalphabeta/CD19-depleted stem cell transplant. The CDR3: CASSQDLGTPLLGEQFF. The CDR3 coding sequence is TGCGCCAGCAGCCAAGATCTCGGGACCCCCCTGCTAGGTGAGCAGTTCTTC.